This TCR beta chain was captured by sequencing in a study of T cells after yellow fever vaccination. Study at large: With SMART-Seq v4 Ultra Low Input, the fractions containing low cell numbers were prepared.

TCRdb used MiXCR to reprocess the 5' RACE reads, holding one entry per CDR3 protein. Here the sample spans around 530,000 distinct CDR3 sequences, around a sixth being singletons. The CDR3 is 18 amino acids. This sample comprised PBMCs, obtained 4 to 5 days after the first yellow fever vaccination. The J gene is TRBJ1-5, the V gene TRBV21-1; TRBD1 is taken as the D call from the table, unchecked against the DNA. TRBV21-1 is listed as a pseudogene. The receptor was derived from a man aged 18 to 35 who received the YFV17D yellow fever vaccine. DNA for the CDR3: TGTGCCAGCAGCGCAAAGGACCGGGCCGCCAGGCGCAATCAGCCCCAGCATTTT. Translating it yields CASSAKDRAARRNQPQHF.